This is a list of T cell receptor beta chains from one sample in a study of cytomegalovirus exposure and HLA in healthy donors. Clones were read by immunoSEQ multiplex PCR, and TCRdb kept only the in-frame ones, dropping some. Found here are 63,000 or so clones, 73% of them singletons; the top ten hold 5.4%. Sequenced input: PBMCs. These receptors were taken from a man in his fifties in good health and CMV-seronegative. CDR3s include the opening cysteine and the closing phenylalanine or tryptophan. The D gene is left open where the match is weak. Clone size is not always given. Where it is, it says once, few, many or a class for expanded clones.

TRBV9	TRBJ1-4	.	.	TGTGCCAGCAGCGCTGGGCGGGGGCAGTCTAATGAAAAACTGTTTTTT	CASSAGRGQSNEKLFF
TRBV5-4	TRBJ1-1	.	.	TGTGCCAGCAGTTACACAGGGTTCACTGAAGCTTTCTTT	CASSYTGFTEAFF
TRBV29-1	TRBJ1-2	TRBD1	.	TGCAGCGTTGGGCTTGGCAGGGGGCAGGAGGGCTACACCTTC	CSVGLGRGQEGYTF
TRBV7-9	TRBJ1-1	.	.	TGTGCCAGCCGTTCCGGACAGCACCTCATGAACACTGAAGCTTTCTTT	CASRSGQHLMNTEAFF
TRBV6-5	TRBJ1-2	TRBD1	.	TGTGCCAGCAGCCCCGACAGGGGGCGTAATGGCTACACCTTC	CASSPDRGRNGYTF
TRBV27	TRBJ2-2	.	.	TGTGCCAGCAGTTTGTTGAAGACAGGAGCTAACACCGGGGAGCTGTTTTTT	CASSLLKTGANTGELFF
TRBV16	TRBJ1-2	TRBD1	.	TGTGCCAGCAGCCTGGACAGGACTATAAATGGCTACACCTTC	CASSLDRTINGYTF
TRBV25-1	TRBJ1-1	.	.	TGTGCCAGCAGTGAATATGGGAGGGTCACTGAAGCTTTCTTT	CASSEYGRVTEAFF
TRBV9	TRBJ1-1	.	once	TGTGCCAGCAGCGGGAGCGGGACTGAAGCTTTCTTT	CASSGSGTEAFF
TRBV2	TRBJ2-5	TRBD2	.	TGTGCCAGCAGTGAGGGACTAGCGGGGGGGCCGGCCCAGTACTTC	CASSEGLAGGPAQYF
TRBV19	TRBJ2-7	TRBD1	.	TGTGCCAGTAGTCGCCGGGACAGTACTTCCTACGAGCAGTACTTC	CASSRRDSTSYEQYF
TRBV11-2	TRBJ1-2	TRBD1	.	TGTGCCAGCAGCCTCACGGACAGGGAGAATGGCTACACCTTC	CASSLTDRENGYTF
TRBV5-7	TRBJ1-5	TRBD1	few	TGTGCCAGCAGCTTGGCCGAGGGACAGGGTTTTAGGGGCAATCAGCCCCAGCATTTT	CASSLAEGQGFRGNQPQHF
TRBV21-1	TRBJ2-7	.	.	TGTGCCAGCAGCAAAGGGAACAGGGTGCACTACGAGCAGTACTTC	CASSKGNRVHYEQYF
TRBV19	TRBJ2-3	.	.	TGTGCCAGTAGTGAGGGGGGGCCGGATGCGTTGGGGGATACGCAGTATTTT	CASSEGGPDALGDTQYF
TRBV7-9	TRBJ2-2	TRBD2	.	TGTGCCAGCAGCGGGGCTAGCGGGGAGCGCTCGAACACCGGGGAGCTGTTTTTT	CASSGASGERSNTGELFF
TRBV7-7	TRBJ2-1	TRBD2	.	TGTGCTAGCAGCCCCGGGACTAGCTCACTCGGGGAGCAGTTCTTC	CASSPGTSSLGEQFF
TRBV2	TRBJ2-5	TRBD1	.	TGTGCCAGCAGAAGAAACCTAGGACAGGGGTCGCACTTC	CASRRNLGQGSHF
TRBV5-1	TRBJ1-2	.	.	TGCGCCAGCAGCCCCGAGGTTGGGGCCTATAACTATGGCTACACCTTC	CASSPEVGAYNYGYTF
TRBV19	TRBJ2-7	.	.	TGTGCCAGTAGTATGAGAGGTGGTGGGAGATTTGGAGACGAGCAGTACTTC	CASSMRGGGRFGDEQYF
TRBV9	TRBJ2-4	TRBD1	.	TGTGCCAGCAGCGTAAGCCCCAGACAGGGTCAAGACATTCAGTACTTC	CASSVSPRQGQDIQYF
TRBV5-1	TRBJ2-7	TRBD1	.	TGCGCCAGCAGCTGGGGACAGGGTACCGAGCAGTACTTC	CASSWGQGTEQYF